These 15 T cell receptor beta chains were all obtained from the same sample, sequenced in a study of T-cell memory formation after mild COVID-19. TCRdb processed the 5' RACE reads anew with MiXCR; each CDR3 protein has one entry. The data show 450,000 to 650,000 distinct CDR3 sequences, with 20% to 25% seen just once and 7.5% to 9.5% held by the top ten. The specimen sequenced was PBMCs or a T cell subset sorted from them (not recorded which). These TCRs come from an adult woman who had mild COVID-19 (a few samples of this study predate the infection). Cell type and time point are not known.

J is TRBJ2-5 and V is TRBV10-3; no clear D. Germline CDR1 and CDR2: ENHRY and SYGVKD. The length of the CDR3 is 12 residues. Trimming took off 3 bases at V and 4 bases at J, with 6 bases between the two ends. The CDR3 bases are TGTGCCATCAGTGAACCTACAGAGACCCAGTACTTC. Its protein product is CAISEPTETQYF.

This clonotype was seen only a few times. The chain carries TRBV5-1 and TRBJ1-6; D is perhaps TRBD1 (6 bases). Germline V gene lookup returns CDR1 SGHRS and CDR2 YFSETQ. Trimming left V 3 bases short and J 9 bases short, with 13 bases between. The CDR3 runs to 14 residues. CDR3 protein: CASSSNGQTSPLHF. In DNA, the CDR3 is TGCGCCAGCAGCTCGAACGGACAGACTTCACCCCTCCACTTT.

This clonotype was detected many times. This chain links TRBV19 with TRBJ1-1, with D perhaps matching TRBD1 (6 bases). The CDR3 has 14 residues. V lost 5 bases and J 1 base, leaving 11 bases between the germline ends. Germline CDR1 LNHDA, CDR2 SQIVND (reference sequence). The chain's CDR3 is CASSVLQGNTEAFF. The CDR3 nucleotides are TGTGCCAGTAGTGTGTTACAGGGGAACACTGAAGCTTTCTTT.

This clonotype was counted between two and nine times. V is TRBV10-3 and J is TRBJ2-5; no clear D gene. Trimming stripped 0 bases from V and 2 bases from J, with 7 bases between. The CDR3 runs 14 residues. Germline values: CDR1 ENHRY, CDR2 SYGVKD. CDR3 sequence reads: CAISESGGQETQYF. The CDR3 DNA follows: TGTGCCATCAGTGAGTCCGGCGGACAAGAGACCCAGTACTTC.

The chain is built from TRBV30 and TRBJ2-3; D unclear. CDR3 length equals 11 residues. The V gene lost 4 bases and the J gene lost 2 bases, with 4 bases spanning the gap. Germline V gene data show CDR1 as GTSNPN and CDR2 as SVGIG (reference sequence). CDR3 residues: CAWTNTDTQYF. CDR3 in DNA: TGTGCCTGGACCAACACAGATACGCAGTATTTT.

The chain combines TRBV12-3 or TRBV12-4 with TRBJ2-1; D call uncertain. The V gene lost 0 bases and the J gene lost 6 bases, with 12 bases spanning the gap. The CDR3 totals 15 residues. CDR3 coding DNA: TGTGCCAGCAGTTTAGCGGTTAGCCCCTTCAATGAGCAGTTCTTC. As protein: CASSLAVSPFNEQFF.

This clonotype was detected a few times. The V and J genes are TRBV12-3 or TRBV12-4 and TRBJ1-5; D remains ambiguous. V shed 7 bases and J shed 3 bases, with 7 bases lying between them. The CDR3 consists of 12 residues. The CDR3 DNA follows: TGTGCCAGCAAGAAGGACAATCAGCCCCAGCATTTT. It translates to CASKKDNQPQHF.

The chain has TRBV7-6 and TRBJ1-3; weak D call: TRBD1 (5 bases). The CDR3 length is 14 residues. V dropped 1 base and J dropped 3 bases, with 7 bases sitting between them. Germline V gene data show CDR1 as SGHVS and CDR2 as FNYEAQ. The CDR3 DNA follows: TGTGCCAGCAGCTTAGGACAGATTGGAAACACCATATATTTT. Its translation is CASSLGQIGNTIYF. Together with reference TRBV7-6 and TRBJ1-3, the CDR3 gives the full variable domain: GAGVSQSPRYKVTKRGQDVALRCDPISGHVSLYWYRQALGQGPEFLTYFNYEAQQDKSGLPNDRFSAERPEGSISTLTIQRTEQRDSAMYRCASSLGQIGNTIYFGEGSWLTVV.

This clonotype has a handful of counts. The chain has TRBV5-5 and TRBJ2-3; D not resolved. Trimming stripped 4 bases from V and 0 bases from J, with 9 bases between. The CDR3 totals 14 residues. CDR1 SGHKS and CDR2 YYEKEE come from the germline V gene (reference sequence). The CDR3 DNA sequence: TGTGCCAGCAGCCTGACTCTAAGCACAGATACGCAGTATTTT. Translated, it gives CASSLTLSTDTQYF.

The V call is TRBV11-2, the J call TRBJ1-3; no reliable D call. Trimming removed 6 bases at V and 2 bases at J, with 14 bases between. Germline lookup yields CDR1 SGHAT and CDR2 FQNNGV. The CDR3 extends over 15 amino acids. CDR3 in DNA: TGTGCCAGCAGGGTCGCGGGCCATGCTGGAAACACCATATATTTT. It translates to CASRVAGHAGNTIYF.

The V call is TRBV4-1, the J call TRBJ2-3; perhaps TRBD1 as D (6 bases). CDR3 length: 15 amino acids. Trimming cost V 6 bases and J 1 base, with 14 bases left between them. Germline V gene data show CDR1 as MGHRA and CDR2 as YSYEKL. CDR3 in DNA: TGCGCCAGCAGTTTCACGGGACAACGCACAGATACGCAGTATTTT. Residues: CASSFTGQRTDTQYF.

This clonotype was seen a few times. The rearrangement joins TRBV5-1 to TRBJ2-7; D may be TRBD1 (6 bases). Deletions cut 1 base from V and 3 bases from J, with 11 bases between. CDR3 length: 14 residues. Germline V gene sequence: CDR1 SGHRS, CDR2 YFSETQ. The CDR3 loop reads CASSLPGQRYEQYF. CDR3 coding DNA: TGCGCCAGCAGCTTGCCGGGACAACGCTACGAGCAGTACTTC.

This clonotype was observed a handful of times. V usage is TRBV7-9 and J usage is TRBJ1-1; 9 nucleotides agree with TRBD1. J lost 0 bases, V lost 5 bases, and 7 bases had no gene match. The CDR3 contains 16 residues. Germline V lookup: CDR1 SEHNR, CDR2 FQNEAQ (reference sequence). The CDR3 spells CASSPQGQGMNTEAFF. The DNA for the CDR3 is TGTGCCAGCAGCCCCCAGGGACAGGGAATGAACACTGAAGCTTTCTTT.

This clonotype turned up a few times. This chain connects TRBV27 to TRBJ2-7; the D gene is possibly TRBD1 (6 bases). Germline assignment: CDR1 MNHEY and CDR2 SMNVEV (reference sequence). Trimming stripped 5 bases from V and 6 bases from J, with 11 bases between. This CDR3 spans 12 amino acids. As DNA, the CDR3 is TGTGCCAGCAGTCTAACAGGGTTCGAGCAGTACTTC. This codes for CASSLTGFEQYF.

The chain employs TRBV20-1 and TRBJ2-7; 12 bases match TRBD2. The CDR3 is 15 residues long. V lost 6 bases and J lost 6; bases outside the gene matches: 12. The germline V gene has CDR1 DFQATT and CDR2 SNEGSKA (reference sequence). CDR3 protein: CSAPSGRVHLGEQYF. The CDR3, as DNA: TGCAGTGCCCCTAGCGGGAGGGTTCATTTAGGCGAGCAGTACTTC.